This is a list of T cell receptor beta chains from one sample in a study of T cells in Graves' hyperthyroidism and ophthalmopathy. TCRdb itself ran the multiplex PCR reads through MiXCR, one entry per CDR3 protein. The repertoire includes around 600,000 distinct CDR3 sequences, around 14% of them detected once, and around 7.8% sits in the top ten. The specimen sequenced was blood. Every receptor here comes from a woman aged 25 to 39 with Graves' hyperthyroidism. The CDR3 runs from the conserved cysteine through the conserved F or W. The order of the fields is V gene, J gene, clone size, CDR3 protein. Part of the rows lack a size; the others show once, few, many or a class for expanded clones.

V gene: TRBV6-1
J gene: TRBJ2-7
clone size: .
CDR3 protein: CASSATGGGSYEQYF

V gene: TRBV7-2
J gene: TRBJ2-7
clone size: many
CDR3 protein: CASSLASPYEQYF

V gene: TRBV27
J gene: TRBJ2-7
clone size: many
CDR3 protein: CASSLTHRTGDGEQYF

V gene: TRBV5-1
J gene: TRBJ2-1
clone size: many
CDR3 protein: CASSLEVGRIWNEQFF

V gene: TRBV7-3
J gene: TRBJ2-2
clone size: few
CDR3 protein: CASSWGTSGTNTGELFF

V gene: TRBV6-1
J gene: TRBJ2-6
clone size: .
CDR3 protein: CASRRNSGANVLTF

V gene: TRBV27
J gene: TRBJ1-2
clone size: many
CDR3 protein: CASSLSLQGNGYTF

V gene: TRBV11-2
J gene: TRBJ2-7
clone size: many
CDR3 protein: CASSLVWDSEQYF

V gene: TRBV20-1
J gene: TRBJ2-7
clone size: many
CDR3 protein: CSGGREAYEQYF

V gene: TRBV19
J gene: TRBJ1-2
clone size: .
CDR3 protein: CASSIDPGDYDYTF

V gene: TRBV27
J gene: TRBJ1-2
clone size: many
CDR3 protein: CASSLILASRFYGYTF

V gene: TRBV19
J gene: TRBJ1-5
clone size: many
CDR3 protein: CASSIREYSNQPQHF

V gene: TRBV9
J gene: TRBJ1-1
clone size: many
CDR3 protein: CASSQTGPGGNTEAFF

V gene: TRBV30
J gene: TRBJ2-7
clone size: many
CDR3 protein: CAWAGQGVNEQYF

V gene: TRBV2
J gene: TRBJ2-7
clone size: many
CDR3 protein: CASALGQLDEQYF

V gene: TRBV18
J gene: TRBJ1-1
clone size: many
CDR3 protein: CASSPITTEAFF

V gene: TRBV14
J gene: TRBJ2-3
clone size: .
CDR3 protein: CASSQASGADTQYF

V gene: TRBV12-3/TRBV12-4
J gene: TRBJ1-5
clone size: few
CDR3 protein: CASSLANNWGSEDQPQHF

V gene: TRBV7-3
J gene: TRBJ2-3
clone size: many
CDR3 protein: CASSLVGFADTQYF

V gene: TRBV6-1
J gene: TRBJ1-1
clone size: many
CDR3 protein: CASSEDPAGEGSRNTEAFF

V gene: TRBV29-1
J gene: TRBJ2-4
clone size: once
CDR3 protein: CSVGGVAVQYF

V gene: TRBV5-5
J gene: TRBJ1-3
clone size: .
CDR3 protein: CASSRVSSLSGNTIYF

V gene: TRBV7-9
J gene: TRBJ1-2
clone size: few
CDR3 protein: CASSPRGRADGYTF

V gene: TRBV2
J gene: TRBJ1-1
clone size: many
CDR3 protein: CAIAGQLNTEAFF

V gene: TRBV19
J gene: TRBJ2-1
clone size: .
CDR3 protein: CASSMEGLAGYNEQFF

V gene: TRBV7-6
J gene: TRBJ2-6
clone size: .
CDR3 protein: CASSRGLAGGSGANVLTF

V gene: TRBV6-1
J gene: TRBJ2-6
clone size: few
CDR3 protein: CASTGQGLSSGANVLTF

V gene: TRBV27
J gene: TRBJ2-1
clone size: .
CDR3 protein: CASSRYRLAGGHEQFF

V gene: TRBV25-1
J gene: TRBJ2-2
clone size: .
CDR3 protein: CASSLGPRDTGELFF

V gene: TRBV9
J gene: TRBJ2-1
clone size: few
CDR3 protein: CASSGDSTSYNEQFF

V gene: TRBV7-9
J gene: TRBJ2-7
clone size: .
CDR3 protein: CASSSPLGQGGSYEQYF

V gene: TRBV5-5
J gene: TRBJ2-3
clone size: .
CDR3 protein: CASSLLGSRTDTQYF